Included here is one TCR beta chain sequence, with context. This sample is part of a study of blood T cell repertoires in COVID-19. Study summary: Researchers got acute and convalescent COVID-19 samples from the United States, Italy and Spain. T cells, B-cell-depleted T cells, or PBMCs provided the cDNA or gDNA that served as material.

Per the original methods: From reference gene primer amplification, estimates of nucleated cell counts were derived. Sequenced by immunoSEQ multiplex PCR; TCRdb stores in-frame clones only, minus some. Clonal size and the V and J genes are those of that table, whereas D and trimming came from the DNA. The sample has roughly 120,000 clones, more than 75% seen once. Trimming shortened V by 2 bases and J by 3 bases, and 20 bases separated the two germline ends. Looked up from germline, CDR1 is MNHEY and CDR2 is SVGEGT. This CDR3 region has 17 residues. The clonotype comes from a man aged 60 to 69 with acute or convalescent COVID-19. The chain uses TRBV6-2 or TRBV6-3 and TRBJ2-7; possibly TRBD2 for D (6 bases). The sample was peripheral blood. CDR3: CASSYLAPILLNYEQYF. The CDR3 nucleotides are TGTGCCAGCAGTTACCTAGCGCCCATCCTCCTGAACTACGAGCAGTACTTC.